Listed here are 10 T cell receptor beta chains from one sample, sequenced in a study of Ad26.COV2.S vaccination and SARS-CoV-2 variants. The treatment denotes: some 20 received Ad26.COV2.S at low or high dose, single or two shots; about five received placebo; per-sample allocation not given. Samples were taken on day 63 after the first vaccine or placebo injection. Sequencing used immunoSEQ multiplex PCR; TCRdb keeps in-frame clones, though not all of them. The sample consists of about 280,000 clones, around 87% of them appearing once. The sequencing here drew on peripheral blood, taken in a trial of Ad26.COV2.S vaccine versus placebo. These TCRs come from a person between 18 and 59 years old who received the Ad26.COV2.S COVID-19 vaccine or a placebo.

The J gene is TRBJ2-2, the V gene TRBV18; D unclear. With 3 bases removed from V and 3 bases from J, the gap between germline ends came to 5 bases. This CDR3 region has 13 residues. Germline loops: CDR1 KGHSH, CDR2 LQKENI. The CDR3 DNA reads as TGTGCCAGCTCACCGATGTACACCGGGGAGCTGTTTTTT. This encodes CASSPMYTGELFF.

The rearrangement joins TRBV18 to TRBJ1-1; D unclear. V was trimmed by 3 bases and J by 1 base, leaving 9 bases between them. Germline lookup yields CDR1 KGHSH and CDR2 LQKENI. The CDR3 is 14 residues long. CDR3 protein: CASSPTEENTEAFF. The CDR3 DNA reads TGTGCCAGCTCACCCACCGAGGAGAACACTGAAGCTTTCTTT.

The rearrangement joins TRBV7-8 to TRBJ2-5, with 9 bases that match TRBD2. Germline V lookup: CDR1 SGHVS, CDR2 FQNEAQ. V was clipped by 3 bases and J by 5 bases; unmatched bases: 13. The CDR3 contains 17 residues. In DNA form, the CDR3 reads TGTGCCAGCAGCTTTCCCGCCTCGGCGGGAGGGTGGGAGACCCAGTACTTC. It translates to CASSFPASAGGWETQYF.

V and J are TRBV27 and TRBJ1-1; 7 bases line up with TRBD1. The CDR3 has 16 residues. Per germline, CDR1 MNHEY and CDR2 SMNVEV (reference sequence). Losses at the gene ends were 4 bases for V and 5 bases for J; bases not matched to a gene: 13. The CDR3 sequence: CASSSRDSVRGTEAFF. In nucleotides, the CDR3 is TGTGCCAGCAGTTCGCGGGACAGTGTGAGGGGAACTGAAGCTTTCTTT.

This chain uses TRBV30 with TRBJ2-3; D unresolved. Germline CDR1 reads GTSNPN; CDR2 reads SVGIG (reference sequence). V lost 2 bases and J lost 0, with 3 bases in between. The length of the CDR3 is 12 residues. In DNA form, the CDR3 reads TGTGCCTGGAGTCGGAGCACAGATACGCAGTATTTT. Its protein product is CAWSRSTDTQYF.

The J gene is TRBJ2-3, the V gene TRBV5-4, with 10 bases fitting TRBD1. CDR1 SGHNT and CDR2 YYREEE come from the germline V gene (reference sequence). The ends lost 0 bases at V and 3 bases at J; junction bases unmatched: 4. There are 16 residues in the CDR3. DNA for the CDR3: TGTGCCAGCAGCTTGGGGCCGGGACAGGGGACAGATACGCAGTATTTT. Encoded protein: CASSLGPGQGTDTQYF.

This rearrangement joins TRBV4-2 to TRBJ2-2, with 9 bases matching TRBD1. The J segment lost 5 bases and the V segment lost 1 base, leaving 5 bases of the junction unmatched. The germline V gene has CDR1 LGHNA and CDR2 YNFKEQ. The CDR3 covers 16 residues. The CDR3: CASSQVGTGLTGELFF. In DNA, the CDR3 is TGTGCCAGCAGCCAAGTCGGGACAGGGTTAACCGGGGAGCTGTTTTTT.

J is TRBJ1-5 and V is TRBV30, with D perhaps TRBD1 (5 bases). Looked up from germline, CDR1 is GTSNPN and CDR2 is SVGIG (reference sequence). V lost 1 base and J 7 bases, leaving 8 bases between the germline ends. This CDR3 contains 12 residues. CDR3 sequence (DNA): TGTGCCTGGAGTGGGGAGGGGCAGCCCCAGCATTTT. Residues: CAWSGEGQPQHF.

This rearrangement joins TRBV2 to TRBJ2-3; tentatively, D is TRBD1 (6 bases). The germline V gene has CDR1 SNHLY and CDR2 FYNNEI. This CDR3 is built from 14 residues. Trimming shortened V by 4 bases and J by 2 bases, and 10 bases separated the two germline ends. The CDR3 DNA reads TGTGCCAGCAGTGGGGGGCCCCCCACAGATACGCAGTATTTT. It encodes CASSGGPPTDTQYF.

DNA of the CDR3: TGTGCCAGCAGTACACGGGGACTCAAGAAGGTCAATGAGCAGTTCTTC. Its protein product is CASSTRGLKKVNEQFF. This chain joins TRBV28 and TRBJ2-1; perhaps TRBD2 as D (6 bases). V was cut by 5 bases and J by 6 bases, with 20 bases left in between. This CDR3 is built from 16 residues. Germline values: CDR1 MDHEN, CDR2 SYDVKM.